This entry concerns a single T cell receptor beta chain. Its antigen is undetermined. 5' RACE with UMI labels generated the TRB cDNA libraries. TCRdb reprocessed the 5' RACE reads and reports one entry per CDR3 protein, with no DNA. This specimen shows roughly 130,000 distinct CDR3 sequences; the ten leading clones hold roughly 0.6%. The sample is drawn from a study of CXCR3-negative and CXCR3-positive naive CD8 T cells. This CDR3 contains 15 residues. CDR1 and CDR2 from the germline V gene are MGHRA and YSYEKL. General study findings and limits: Naive cells positive for CXCR3 carried more hydrophobic TRB CDR3s than CXCR3-negative ones.

This sequence originates from a human donor in good health. Some clones in this sample may be carry-over from other donors' samples. Material for sequencing was naive CXCR3+ CD8+ T cells from blood. As to subset: CD45RO-CCR7+CD27+CD95- naive CD8+ T cells expressing CXCR3 (TNR3+). The gene calls are TRBV4-1 and TRBJ1-1; TCRdb selects TRBD1, and the lack of DNA leaves this call unchecked. CDR3 amino acids: CASSDPTGGGWEAFF.